This T cell receptor beta chain appears in the sequencing data of a study of blood T cell repertoires in COVID-19. Across the whole study: Whether acute or convalescent, the COVID-19 samples came from the United States, Italy and Spain.

Unmatched junction bases numbered 8, after V lost 1 base and J lost 1 base. The germline V gene encodes CDR1 SGHDT and CDR2 YYEEEE. The CDR3 is 19 amino acids. Libraries were prepared by immunoSEQ multiplex PCR; TCRdb keeps only in-frame clonotypes and omits some of them. The sample consists of about 180,000 clones, around 86% of them appearing once. Sequencing used PBMCs or T cells enriched from blood (not recorded which). The sequence came from a woman aged 25 to 39 who had recovered from COVID-19. V is TRBV5-6 and J is TRBJ2-6; 10 bases are shared with TRBD1. The CDR3 is CASSLRSGQGVSGANVLTF. The CDR3 DNA reads as TGTGCCAGCAGCTTGCGTTCAGGACAGGGGGTTTCTGGGGCCAACGTCCTGACTTTC.